Listed below are T cell receptor beta chains from one sample, sequenced in a study of T cells in Graves' hyperthyroidism and ophthalmopathy. TCRdb recomputed calls from the multiplex PCR reads with MiXCR, one row per CDR3 protein. The sample carries some 460,000 distinct CDR3 sequences, 15% to 17% recorded once. The sample taken for sequencing was blood. The receptors here all came from a woman under 30 with Graves' hyperthyroidism. The CDR3 runs from the conserved cysteine through the conserved F or W. The order of the fields is V gene, J gene, D gene, clone size, CDR3 protein, CDR3 DNA. The D gene is left open where the match is weak. Clone size, where shown, is once, few, many, or a class for clones that have expanded.

TRBV7-9,TRBJ2-1,TRBD2,many,CASKTGTSGIYEQFF,TGTGCCAGCAAAACCGGGACTAGCGGGATCTATGAGCAGTTCTTC
TRBV7-9,TRBJ2-7,TRBD1,many,CASSFRTGVSYEQYF,TGTGCCAGCAGCTTCAGGACAGGGGTCTCCTACGAGCAGTACTTC
TRBV4-2,TRBJ1-5,.,few,CASSTQRLGQPQHF,TGTGCCAGCAGCACCCAAAGGTTGGGTCAGCCCCAGCATTTT
TRBV7-3,TRBJ2-5,TRBD2,many,CASSRTSGQETQYF,TGTGCCAGCAGCCGGACTAGCGGACAAGAGACCCAGTACTTC
TRBV6-1,TRBJ1-1,TRBD1,many,CASSGTGAGAEAFF,TGTGCCAGCAGTGGGACAGGGGCAGGGGCTGAAGCTTTCTTT
TRBV7-2,TRBJ2-7,.,many,CASSFWSQASYEQYF,TGTGCCAGCAGCTTTTGGTCCCAGGCCTCCTACGAGCAGTACTTC
TRBV28,TRBJ1-4,TRBD1,few,CASSPRTGGTEKLFF,TGTGCCAGCAGTCCCCGGACAGGGGGCACTGAAAAACTGTTTTTT
TRBV29-1,TRBJ1-2,.,.,CSVILAPANYGYTF,TGCAGCGTTATTTTGGCACCCGCTAACTATGGCTACACCTTC
TRBV6-1,TRBJ1-1,TRBD1,many,CASTQLAAGQGANEAFF,TGTGCCAGCACCCAGCTTGCAGCGGGACAGGGGGCTAATGAAGCTTTCTTT
TRBV6-5,TRBJ2-1,.,many,CASSYSRRNNEQFF,TGTGCCAGCAGTTACTCTAGGAGAAACAATGAGCAGTTCTTC
TRBV10-1,TRBJ2-7,TRBD2,few,CASSPGLAAYEQYF,TGCGCCAGCAGCCCGGGACTAGCGGCCTACGAGCAGTACTTC
TRBV28,TRBJ2-1,.,many,CASSLRETSYNEQFF,TGTGCCAGCAGTTTACGGGAAACCTCCTACAATGAGCAGTTCTTC
TRBV5-1,TRBJ2-6,.,.,CASSPDGQSWANVLTF,TGCGCCAGCAGCCCGGACGGACAGTCGTGGGCCAACGTCCTGACTTTC
TRBV6-1,TRBJ2-5,TRBD2,many,CASRPGGWHETQYF,TGTGCCAGCAGACCGGGGGGGTGGCATGAGACCCAGTACTTC
TRBV7-3,TRBJ2-3,TRBD2,few,CASSRSGGAGDTQYF,TGTGCCAGCAGCCGTAGCGGGGGGGCGGGAGATACGCAGTATTTT
TRBV24-1,TRBJ2-2,TRBD1,many,CATSDRTGGDTGELFF,TGTGCCACCAGTGACCGGACAGGGGGCGACACCGGGGAGCTGTTTTTT
TRBV20-1,TRBJ1-6,.,.,CSAELLGRGPEWNSPLHF,TGCAGTGCTGAGCTCCTTGGGAGGGGCCCTGAGTGGAATTCACCCCTCCACTTT
TRBV27,TRBJ2-7,TRBD1,many,CASSFGTGGTYEQYF,TGTGCCAGCAGTTTCGGGACAGGGGGGACCTACGAGCAGTACTTC
TRBV20-1,TRBJ1-3,.,many,CSATKTGGNTIYF,TGCAGTGCTACTAAGACTGGGGGAAACACCATATATTTT
TRBV13,TRBJ1-2,.,many,CASSLVGLSYGYTF,TGTGCCAGCAGCTTAGTAGGGCTTTCCTATGGCTACACCTTC
TRBV27,TRBJ1-4,.,.,CASSPRQEIHLGGEKKLFF,TGTGCCAGCAGTCCTCGACAGGAAATTCACCTCGGTGGAGAAAAAAAACTGTTTTTT
TRBV28,TRBJ1-2,.,many,CASSLPNSIFYGYTF,TGTGCCAGCAGTTTGCCCAACAGCATTTTCTATGGCTACACCTTC
TRBV24-1,TRBJ1-2,.,.,CATSDPGRDYGYTF,TGTGCCACCAGTGATCCAGGGAGAGACTATGGCTACACCTTC
TRBV19,TRBJ1-5,TRBD1,.,CASTKMGQYSNQPQHF,TGTGCCAGTACCAAAATGGGACAGTATAGCAATCAGCCCCAGCATTTT
TRBV7-3,TRBJ1-6,TRBD1,few,CASSSGQIDSPLHF,TGTGCCAGCAGCTCGGGACAGATCGATTCACCCCTCCACTTT
TRBV7-2,TRBJ2-4,.,many,CASSTSAGEGDFGIQYF,TGTGCCAGCAGCACATCGGCAGGGGAGGGGGACTTCGGCATTCAGTACTTC
TRBV3-1,TRBJ1-6,.,many,CASSQVTGLVTLHF,TGTGCCAGCAGCCAAGTCACAGGACTTGTCACCCTCCACTTT